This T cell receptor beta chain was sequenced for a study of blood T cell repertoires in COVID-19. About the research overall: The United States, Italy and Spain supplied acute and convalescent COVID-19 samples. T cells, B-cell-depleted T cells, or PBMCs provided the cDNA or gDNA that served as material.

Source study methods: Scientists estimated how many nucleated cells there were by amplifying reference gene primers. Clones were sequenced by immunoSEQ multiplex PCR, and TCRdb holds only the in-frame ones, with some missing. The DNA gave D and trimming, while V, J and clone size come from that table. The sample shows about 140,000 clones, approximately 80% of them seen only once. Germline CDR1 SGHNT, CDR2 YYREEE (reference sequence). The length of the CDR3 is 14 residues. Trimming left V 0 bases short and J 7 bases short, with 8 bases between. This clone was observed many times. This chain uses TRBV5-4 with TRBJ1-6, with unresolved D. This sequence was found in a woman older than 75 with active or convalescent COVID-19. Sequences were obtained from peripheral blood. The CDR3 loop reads CASSLGAGNSPLHF. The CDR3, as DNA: TGTGCCAGCAGCTTGGGGGCAGGAAATTCACCCCTCCACTTT.